One TCR beta chain is described in this entry. Authors' processing steps: Estimation of nucleated cell counts was performed using reference gene primer amplification. The protocol was immunoSEQ multiplex PCR, while the TCRdb copy is restricted to in-frame clones and leaves out a portion. The DNA gave D and trimming, while V, J and clone size come from that table. The data hold 200,000 to 250,000 clones, with almost 90% observed a single time. The data were taken from a study of blood T cell repertoires in COVID-19. Study-wide background: Sites across the United States, Italy and Spain contributed samples from acute and convalescent COVID-19. T cells, B-cell-depleted T cells, or PBMCs supplied cDNA or gDNA.

CDR1 is SEHNR, CDR2 FQNEAQ, per germline (reference sequence). This CDR3 is 14 amino acids long. Trimming removed 1 base from V and 1 base from J, with 7 bases in between. This TCR was recovered from an elderly man with acute or convalescent COVID-19. The chain has TRBV7-9 and TRBJ1-1; TRBD1 might be the D (6 bases). The material sequenced was peripheral blood. CDR3 coding DNA: TGTGCCAGCAGCTTAGGACAGGCGAACACTGAAGCTTTCTTT. The encoded protein is CASSLGQANTEAFF.